What follows describes a single T cell receptor (beta chain). Antigen unknown. Germline and junction disagree at one end, which may indicate a read error. The sequence runs out 3 residues before the end of the CDR3; the remainder is reconstructed from the germline J gene. Germline CDR1 reads LNHDA; CDR2 reads SQIVND (reference sequence). The CDR3 is 18 amino acids. This record belongs to a study of T cell clonality in common variable immunodeficiency. Assay: immunoSEQ multiplex PCR; the TCRdb copy retains only in-frame clones and omits some. The record shows about 28,000 clones for this sample, with no singletons present. Study results and limitations: T cell subpopulation sequencing would be needed to explain CVID clonality. Fewer deletions and N-nucleotide insertions were reportedly seen in common variable immunodeficiency TCR beta sequences.

This receptor was taken from a human donor with common variable immunodeficiency. The chain links TRBV19 to TRBJ2-6; 11 bases agree with TRBD2. The sequenced sample consisted of peripheral blood mononuclear cells. The CDR3 reads CATSSGGELLTGANVLTF. The sequenced CDR3 bases are TGTGCCACTAGTAGCGGGGGGGAATTACTTACTGGGGCCAACGTC.